A selection of T cell receptor beta chains follows, all from one sample in a study of T cells in Graves' hyperthyroidism and ophthalmopathy. TCRdb re-called the multiplex PCR reads with MiXCR, one entry per CDR3 protein. The sample records some 490,000 distinct CDR3 sequences, approximately 16% being singletons. Sequenced sample: blood. These receptors originate from a young woman with Graves' ophthalmopathy. CDR3s include the opening cysteine and the closing phenylalanine or tryptophan.

TRBV7-6 CASSLEGESHEQYF
TRBV27 CVSTLTGGNTEAFF
TRBV20-1 CSARNRASESTDTQYF
TRBV20-1 CSARVGASGLEQYF
TRBV7-2 CASSLGSSGRLYEQYF
TRBV7-2 CASSPTGGFISGANVLTF
TRBV29-1 CSVVPGERYEQYF
TRBV7-2 CASSRTEGTATWRIYEQYF
TRBV4-2 CASSPWGSGNQPQHF
TRBV27 CASSSSWSNEQFF
TRBV20-1 CSAPLAGGQYF
TRBV28 CASSAIARRAYEQYF
TRBV28 CASSFLGGSSYEQYF
TRBV5-5 CASSLGGTSGSLAKNIQYF
TRBV7-9 CASINRGGVGTQYF
TRBV29-1 CSAGGKNEQFF
TRBV6-1 CASSMTGGKETQYF
TRBV5-1 CASSYQTTSNSYNEQFF
TRBV6-1 CASSNTGGLAEAFF
TRBV11-2 CASSLPLLDGYNEQFF
TRBV12-3/TRBV12-4 CASSKQASSYEQYF
TRBV27 CASSLLAGGRLEQYF
TRBV7-2 CASSLIVRQETQYF
TRBV4-1 CASSQDRTVQGSNQPQHF
TRBV6-2/TRBV6-3 CASNEGPGEAFF
TRBV28 CASSLFRLAGTDTQYF
TRBV20-1 CSAPRALEGNTIYF
TRBV29-1 CSVASDGAFF
TRBV6-2/TRBV6-3 CAILKGGSTEAFF
TRBV7-8 CASSRDRGSLRNTQYF
TRBV24-1 CATRDPGPGTEAFF
TRBV7-9 CASSLLQEDQAFF
TRBV28 CASTPQEDILQETQYF
TRBV7-2 CASSLEWQTGALRYF
TRBV14 CASSPSGLAGGFYEQYF
TRBV4-2 CASSQGTVSYEQYF
TRBV25-1 CASSEYRTGVETQYF
TRBV6-1 CASSPTSYKDTQYF
TRBV7-2 CASSKHGLAGTDTQYF
TRBV18 CASSPIGTGEQYF
TRBV25-1 CASSANDRVGQFF
TRBV29-1 CSVADGPSALGYTF
TRBV7-9 CASSERLVRGELFF
TRBV30 CAWSVWGDRGTQYF
TRBV7-9 CASSSSGAGQPQHF
TRBV11-3 CASSPGLAGDSGMGPDTQYF
TRBV2 CASGAGEGIYNEQFF
TRBV24-1 CATSDPAGNYGYTF